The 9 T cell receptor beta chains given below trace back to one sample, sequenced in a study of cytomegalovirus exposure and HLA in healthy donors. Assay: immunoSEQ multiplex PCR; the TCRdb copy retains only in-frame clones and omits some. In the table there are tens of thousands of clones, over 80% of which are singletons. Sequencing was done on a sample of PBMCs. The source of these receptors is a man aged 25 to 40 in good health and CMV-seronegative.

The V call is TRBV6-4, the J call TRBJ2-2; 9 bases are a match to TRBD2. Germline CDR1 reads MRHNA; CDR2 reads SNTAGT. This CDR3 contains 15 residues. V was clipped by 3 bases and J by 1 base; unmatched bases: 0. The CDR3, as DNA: TGTGCCAGCAGTGAACTAGCGGGGAACACCGGGGAGCTGTTTTTT. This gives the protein CASSELAGNTGELFF.

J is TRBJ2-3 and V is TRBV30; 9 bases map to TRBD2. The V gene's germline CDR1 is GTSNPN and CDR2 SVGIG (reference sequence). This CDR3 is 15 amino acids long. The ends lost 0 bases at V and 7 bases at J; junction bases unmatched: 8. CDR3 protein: CAWSVSSGGHYTQYF. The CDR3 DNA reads TGTGCCTGGAGTGTAAGTAGCGGGGGCCACTATACGCAGTATTTT.

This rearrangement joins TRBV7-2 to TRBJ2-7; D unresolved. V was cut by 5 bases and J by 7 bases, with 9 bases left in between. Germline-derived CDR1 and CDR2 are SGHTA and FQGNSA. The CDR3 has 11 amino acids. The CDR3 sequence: CASSHEREQYV. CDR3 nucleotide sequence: TGTGCCAGCAGCCACGAACGGGAGCAGTACGTC.

The CDR3 region is CAWASHRGRQETQYF. CDR3 sequence (DNA): TGTGCCTGGGCCTCACACCGGGGTCGGCAAGAGACCCAGTACTTC. The V gene is TRBV30, the J gene TRBJ2-5; D may be TRBD2 (5 bases). This CDR3 has 15 residues. CDR1 is GTSNPN, CDR2 SVGIG, per germline (reference sequence). V was trimmed by 5 bases and J by 2 bases, leaving 18 bases between them.

The CDR3 is CASLNLNTGELFF. For the CDR3, the DNA is TGTGCCAGCCTCAACTTGAACACCGGGGAGCTGTTTTTT. The chain links TRBV11-1 to TRBJ2-2; D ambiguous. This CDR3 is 13 amino acids long. Between the trimmed V and J ends, which lost 8 bases and 1 base, there was a span of 8 bases. Germline V CDR1 and CDR2: SGHAT, FQDESV (reference sequence).

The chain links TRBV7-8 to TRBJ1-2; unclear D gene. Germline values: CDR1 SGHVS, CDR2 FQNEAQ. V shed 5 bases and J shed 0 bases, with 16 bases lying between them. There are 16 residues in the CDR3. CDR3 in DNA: TGTGCCAGCAGCGAGAACAGAGCTGCCTCTAACTATGGCTACACCTTC. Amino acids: CASSENRAASNYGYTF.

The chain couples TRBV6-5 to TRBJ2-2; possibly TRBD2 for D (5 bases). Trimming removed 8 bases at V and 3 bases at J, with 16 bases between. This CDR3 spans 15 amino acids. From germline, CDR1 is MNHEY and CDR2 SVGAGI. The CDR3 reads CASRSGLGDTGELFF. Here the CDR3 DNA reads TGTGCCAGCCGATCGGGGTTGGGAGACACCGGGGAGCTGTTTTTT.

The CDR3 bases are TGTGCCAGCAGAACAGGGGGCACTAGCAATCAGCCCCAGCATTTT. Residues: CASRTGGTSNQPQHF. The V call is TRBV27, the J call TRBJ1-5; 9 bases line up with TRBD1. V gave up 6 bases and J gave up 0 bases; unmatched junction bases: 3. CDR1 and CDR2 from the germline V gene are MNHEY and SMNVEV (reference sequence). This CDR3 contains 15 residues.

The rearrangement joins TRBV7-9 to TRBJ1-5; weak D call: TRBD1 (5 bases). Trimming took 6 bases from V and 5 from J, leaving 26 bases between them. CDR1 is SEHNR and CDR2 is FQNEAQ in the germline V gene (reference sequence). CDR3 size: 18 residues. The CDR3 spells CASSAGRAGREDYQPQHF. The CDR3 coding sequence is TGTGCCAGCAGTGCAGGCAGGGCAGGCCGGGAGGATTATCAGCCCCAGCATTTT.